The 13 T cell receptor beta chains below all came from one sample that was sequenced in a study of shared clonotypes between healthy human individuals. The method was immunoSEQ multiplex PCR; TCRdb's version includes in-frame clones alone and lacks a portion of them. The data hold 2,100,000 or so clones, with nearly 97% observed a single time. The specimen sequenced was naive CD4+ T cells sorted from blood. Noted subset: CD45RA+ positively selected. All receptors derive from a man between 18 and 29 years old in good health.

This chain links TRBV19 with TRBJ1-2; TRBD1 is a possible D gene (5 bases). The CDR3 is made up of 13 amino acids. Germline CDR1 reads LNHDA; CDR2 reads SQIVND (reference sequence). Trimming shortened V by 6 bases and J by 4 bases, and 12 bases separated the two germline ends. The CDR3 protein is CASSLREGYGYTF. CDR3 sequence (DNA): TGTGCCAGTAGCCTCAGGGAGGGCTATGGCTACACCTTC.

In the case of this clone: The sample carries other DNA sequences with the same CDR3. The rearrangement uses TRBV5-1 and TRBJ2-7; 8 nucleotides align to TRBD2. The CDR3 loop spans 15 amino acids. Looked up from germline, CDR1 is SGHRS and CDR2 is YFSETQ. The trim removed 0 bases at V and 2 bases at J, leaving 4 bases unmatched. In DNA, the CDR3 is TGCGCCAGCAGCTTGGCCGGGGGGGCTGCCTACGAGCAGTACTTC. Translating it yields CASSLAGGAAYEQYF.

Concerning this clone: In the same sample, other DNA sequences code for this CDR3. V and J are TRBV28 and TRBJ2-6; the match to TRBD1 covers 7 bases. CDR3 length equals 15 residues. J gave up 2 bases and V 9 bases, and 7 bases lay outside the gene matches. Germline-derived CDR1 and CDR2 are MDHEN and SYDVKM. CDR3 sequence (DNA): TGTGCCAGTAGCCCCCAGGGGGCTGGGGCCAACGTCCTGACTTTC. Translation: CASSPQGAGANVLTF.

The chain is built from TRBV5-4 and TRBJ1-4, with 8 nucleotides matching TRBD1. The CDR3 is 15 residues long. The junction had 6 bases not matched to a gene; V was cut back by 2 bases and J by 6 bases. Germline V gives CDR1 SGHNT, CDR2 YYREEE (reference sequence). This CDR3 reads CASSFAPGQDEKLFF. The CDR3 DNA sequence: TGTGCCAGCAGCTTTGCCCCGGGACAGGATGAAAAACTGTTTTTT.

On this clone itself: Additional DNA sequences in this sample encode the identical CDR3. The gene calls are TRBV5-1 and TRBJ2-3, with 7 nucleotides matching TRBD2. The CDR3 totals 15 residues. With 0 bases clipped from V and 2 bases from J, the junction kept 3 bases outside the gene matches. The germline V gene encodes CDR1 SGHRS and CDR2 YFSETQ. CDR3 nucleotide sequence: TGCGCCAGCAGCTTGGGCGGGGGAATCACAGATACGCAGTATTTT. The encoded protein is CASSLGGGITDTQYF.

The chain employs TRBV5-4 and TRBJ2-7; 8 bases line up with TRBD2. The V segment lost 0 bases and the J segment 4 bases; nucleotides outside the gene matches: 9. Per germline, CDR1 SGHNT and CDR2 YYREEE (reference sequence). The CDR3 runs to 16 residues. Here the CDR3 DNA reads TGTGCCAGCAGCTTGGGGAGCCTAGCGGGCCAGTACGAGCAGTACTTC. Amino acid sequence: CASSLGSLAGQYEQYF. The variable domain in full, completed from reference TRBV5-4 and TRBJ2-7, reads ETGVTQSPTHLIKTRGQQVTLRCSSQSGHNTVSWYQQALGQGPQFIFQYYREEENGRGNFPPRFSGLQFPNYSSELNVNALELDDSALYLCASSLGSLAGQYEQYFGPGTRLTVT.

This rearrangement joins TRBV6-1 to TRBJ2-7, with 9 positions matching TRBD1. CDR1 MNHNS and CDR2 SASEGT come from the germline V gene. J gave up 2 bases and V 6 bases, and 8 bases lay outside the gene matches. There are 15 residues in the CDR3. The CDR3 bases are TGTGCCAGCAGCGGTCAGGACAGGGGTGCCTACGAGCAGTACTTC. It encodes CASSGQDRGAYEQYF.

This clone appeared once. The chain couples TRBV7-2 to TRBJ2-5; 9 bases match TRBD2. Trimming took 4 bases from V and 2 from J; bases not matched to a gene: 5. There are 15 residues in the CDR3. CDR1 is SGHTA, CDR2 FQGNSA, per germline. CDR3 DNA sequence: TGTGCCAGCAGCTCGAGCGGGAGGAAGCAAGAGACCCAGTACTTC. Its protein product is CASSSSGRKQETQYF.

Worth noting for this clone: The same CDR3 arises from other DNA sequences in this sample as well. The chain has TRBV5-1 and TRBJ2-7, with D tentatively TRBD1 (6 bases). Germline V gene data show CDR1 as SGHRS and CDR2 as YFSETQ. The CDR3 sequence is 13 residues long. V lost 5 bases to trimming and J lost 2 bases, with 11 bases between them. The CDR3 protein is CASRLTGAYEQYF. Here the CDR3 DNA reads TGCGCCAGCAGACTGACAGGTGCCTACGAGCAGTACTTC.

As regards this clone: Different DNA sequences within this sample yield the same CDR3. The gene calls are TRBV9 and TRBJ1-1, with no clear D. There are 12 residues in the CDR3. V lost 4 bases to trimming and J lost 2 bases, with 6 bases between them. From germline, CDR1 is SGDLS and CDR2 YYNGEE. CDR3 nucleotide sequence: TGTGCCAGCAGCCCTGGCAACACTGAAGCTTTCTTT. Its protein is CASSPGNTEAFF.

The chain employs TRBV5-4 and TRBJ1-4; no reliable D call. Germline values: CDR1 SGHNT, CDR2 YYREEE (reference sequence). V was clipped by 4 bases and J by 4 bases, with 8 bases between them. This CDR3 is built from 13 residues. CDR3 in DNA: TGTGCCAGCAGCGTAGCGGGTAATGAAAAACTGTTTTTT. Translated, it gives CASSVAGNEKLFF.

This chain connects TRBV10-3 to TRBJ1-5; 7 positions agree with TRBD1. The CDR3 consists of 16 residues. With 0 bases clipped from V and 3 bases from J, the junction kept 5 bases outside the gene matches. Germline V gives CDR1 ENHRY, CDR2 SYGVKD. This CDR3 reads CAISESKDRVNQPQHF. The CDR3, as DNA: TGTGCCATCAGTGAGTCGAAAGACAGGGTCAATCAGCCCCAGCATTTT.

The rearrangement joins TRBV7-3 to TRBJ2-3, with D uncertain. CDR1 is SGHTA, CDR2 FQGTGA, per germline. The CDR3 totals 13 residues. V was cut by 5 bases and J by 1 base, with 7 bases left in between. CDR3 bases: TGTGCCAGCAGCGCCCAGGGCACAGATACGCAGTATTTT. This encodes CASSAQGTDTQYF.